The rows below give T cell receptor beta chains drawn from one sample of a study of blood T cell repertoires in COVID-19. The method was immunoSEQ multiplex PCR; TCRdb's version includes in-frame clones alone and lacks a portion of them. The sample carries about 280,000 clones, 90% recorded once. Sequenced material: PBMCs or T cells enriched from blood (not recorded which). These receptors were obtained from a woman between 18 and 29 years old with acute COVID-19. The CDR3 runs from the conserved cysteine through the conserved F or W. Fields, in order: CDR3 DNA, CDR3 protein, J gene, V gene, clone size, D gene. The D gene is left open where the match is weak. Size is omitted from some rows. Given values are once, few, many or a class for expanded clones.

TGTGCCAGCAGTTTTAGTCAGGTCTCAAGTCAGCCCCAGCATTTT | CASSFSQVSSQPQHF | TRBJ1-5 | TRBV28 | NA | NA
TGTGCCAGCTGGCCGGGACTAACGGGATATACGCAGTATTTT | CASWPGLTGYTQYF | TRBJ2-3 | TRBV18 | NA | TRBD2
TGTGCCAGCGCTAGCGGGATGAATAAAGAGACCCAGTACTTC | CASASGMNKETQYF | TRBJ2-5 | TRBV6-5 | once | TRBD2
TGTGCCAGCAGCTTAGGTAGCGGGAGCCACAATGAGCAGTTCTTC | CASSLGSGSHNEQFF | TRBJ2-1 | TRBV11-2 | NA | TRBD2
TGTGCCAGCAGCCAACAGGCGAACACCGGGGAGCTGTTTTTT | CASSQQANTGELFF | TRBJ2-2 | TRBV7-9 | once | NA
TGTGCCAGCAGTTTTAACCTAGCGGGAGGAAGCAATGAGCAGTTCTTC | CASSFNLAGGSNEQFF | TRBJ2-1 | TRBV27 | NA | TRBD2
TGTGCCAGCAGCTTAGCCAGGGTGGGTCTAAGATTGTACTTC | CASSLARVGLRLYF | TRBJ2-7 | TRBV11-2 | NA | NA
TGTGCCAGCAGTTCGGGAGTGGGGACCTACGAGCAGTACTTC | CASSSGVGTYEQYF | TRBJ2-7 | TRBV6-6 | NA | NA
TGTGCCACCAGTGACATCTGGACTAGCGGGAGTGGTACCGGGGAGCTGTTTTTT | CATSDIWTSGSGTGELFF | TRBJ2-2 | TRBV24-1 | few | TRBD2
TGTGCCAGCAGCTTTACGATGGGGCGTGGGGCCAAAAACATTCAGTACTTC | CASSFTMGRGAKNIQYF | TRBJ2-4 | TRBV7-6 | NA | NA
TGTGCCATCAGCGCCTCCGGGACAGTGTACAATGAGCAGTTCTTC | CAISASGTVYNEQFF | TRBJ2-1 | TRBV10-3 | NA | TRBD1
TGTGCCAGTAGTATAGGTGCGGGGCTGAACACTGAAGCTTTCTTT | CASSIGAGLNTEAFF | TRBJ1-1 | TRBV19 | NA | NA
TGCGCCAGCAGCCAAGGCCCCGGGGAGCCCCAGCATTTT | CASSQGPGEPQHF | TRBJ1-5 | TRBV4-1 | NA | NA
TGTGCCAGCAGCTCCGCGGAGGGCCTGGGGGAAAAACTGTTTTTT | CASSSAEGLGEKLFF | TRBJ1-4 | TRBV7-9 | NA | NA
TGTGCCAGCAGCCCTGGGACTAGCGGGAGATCGGCCGGGGAGCTGTTTTTT | CASSPGTSGRSAGELFF | TRBJ2-2 | TRBV5-4 | NA | TRBD2
TGTGCCAGCTCATCTCCCGGGGAGCTGTTTTTT | CASSSPGELFF | TRBJ2-2 | TRBV18 | NA | NA
TGTGCCAGCAGTGGAGTGGGTGTAGGGGGATACGAGCAGTACTTC | CASSGVGVGGYEQYF | TRBJ2-7 | TRBV10-3 | once | NA
TGTGCCAGCAGCTTTTTGAACAGGGGGCACAGGGCCAACGTCCTGACTTTC | CASSFLNRGHRANVLTF | TRBJ2-6 | TRBV7-9 | few | TRBD1
TGTGCCAGCTCACCCTCCGGGGGGCGAGATCAGCCCCAGCATTTT | CASSPSGGRDQPQHF | TRBJ1-5 | TRBV18 | NA | NA
TGTGCCAGCAGTGACGGGGAGGACAGGGGACCCCTGAACACTGAAGCTTTCTTT | CASSDGEDRGPLNTEAFF | TRBJ1-1 | TRBV2 | NA | TRBD1
TGTGCCAGCAGCCGGGGGGAACTACGGTATGGCTACACCTTC | CASSRGELRYGYTF | TRBJ1-2 | TRBV3-1/TRBV3-2 | NA | NA
TGTGCCAGCATTCCGGTCCCGGGCTACAATGAGCAGTTCTTC | CASIPVPGYNEQFF | TRBJ2-1 | TRBV27 | NA | NA
TGTGCCAGCAGACTACAGGGGGATAGCTATGGCTACACCTTC | CASRLQGDSYGYTF | TRBJ1-2 | TRBV6-5 | NA | TRBD1
TGTGCCAGCAGCTCACCGCAGGGGGGCGCCGAGCAGTACTTC | CASSSPQGGAEQYF | TRBJ2-7 | TRBV6-5 | NA | NA
TGTGCCAGCAGCCAACCTCGGGGACTCTCCTACAATGAGCAGTTCTTC | CASSQPRGLSYNEQFF | TRBJ2-1 | TRBV14 | NA | NA
TGTGCCAGCAGTGGACTTCAGACAGGGGCACAAGAGACCCAGTACTTC | CASSGLQTGAQETQYF | TRBJ2-5 | TRBV2 | NA | TRBD1
TGCGCCAGCAGCGTGATCGGGCCCTTAGGGGAGGAGCTGTTTTTT | CASSVIGPLGEELFF | TRBJ2-2 | TRBV5-1 | NA | NA
TGTGCCAGCAGGCGCGAGGAGGGGAATGGCTACACCTTC | CASRREEGNGYTF | TRBJ1-2 | TRBV7-9 | NA | NA
TGTGCCAGCAGTGAAGCCGACTCCCCTGGAAACACCATATATTTT | CASSEADSPGNTIYF | TRBJ1-3 | TRBV2 | NA | NA
TGTGCCAGCAGCCCGGGGTCGGGGGGTTTTTACGAGCAGTACTTC | CASSPGSGGFYEQYF | TRBJ2-7 | TRBV5-4 | NA | TRBD2
TGTGCCAGCAGCTATACCCTAACCGGGTCTCAGTACTTC | CASSYTLTGSQYF | TRBJ2-7 | TRBV12-3/TRBV12-4 | NA | NA
TGTGCCAGTAGTACGACAGGGGCAACTAATGAAAAACTGTTTTTT | CASSTTGATNEKLFF | TRBJ1-4 | TRBV19 | NA | TRBD1
TGTGCCAGCAGCTTCCCCGGAAGGACAGACAGCTATGGCTACACCTTC | CASSFPGRTDSYGYTF | TRBJ1-2 | TRBV5-6 | once | NA
TGTGCCAGCAGTTACTCATTAAAATACAGGGCGAGGAGTTTCTTT | CASSYSLKYRARSFF | TRBJ1-1 | TRBV6-5 | NA | NA
TGTGCCAGCAGTTATGGGACAGAAGGGTATGGCTACACCTTC | CASSYGTEGYGYTF | TRBJ1-2 | TRBV6-5 | NA | TRBD1